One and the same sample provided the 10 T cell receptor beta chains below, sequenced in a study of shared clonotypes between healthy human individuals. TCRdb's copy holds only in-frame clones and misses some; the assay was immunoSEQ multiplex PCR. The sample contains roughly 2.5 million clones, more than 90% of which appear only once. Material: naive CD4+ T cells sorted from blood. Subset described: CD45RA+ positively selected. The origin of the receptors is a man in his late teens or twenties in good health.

CDR3 protein: CASSEELGVGVTDTQYF. The DNA of the CDR3 is TGTGCCAGCAGTGAAGAATTGGGGGTAGGGGTCACAGATACGCAGTATTTT. The J gene is TRBJ2-3, the V gene TRBV6-1; either TRBD1 or TRBD2 may supply D (5 bases each). The CDR3 consists of 17 residues. Germline lookup yields CDR1 MNHNS and CDR2 SASEGT. The V gene lost 1 base and the J gene lost 2 bases, with 16 bases spanning the gap.

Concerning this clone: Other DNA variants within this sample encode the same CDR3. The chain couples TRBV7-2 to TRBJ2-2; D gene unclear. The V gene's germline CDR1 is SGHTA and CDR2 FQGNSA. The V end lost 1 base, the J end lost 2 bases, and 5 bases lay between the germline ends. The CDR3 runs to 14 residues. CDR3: CASSLERNTGELFF. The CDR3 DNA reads TGTGCCAGCAGCTTAGAACGTAACACCGGGGAGCTGTTTTTT.

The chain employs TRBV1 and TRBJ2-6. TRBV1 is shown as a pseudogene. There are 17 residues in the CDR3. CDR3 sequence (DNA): TGCACCAGCAGATGGTTGGGTTTGTGCACACGGGCCAACGTCCTGACTTTC. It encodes CTSRWLGLCTRANVLTF.

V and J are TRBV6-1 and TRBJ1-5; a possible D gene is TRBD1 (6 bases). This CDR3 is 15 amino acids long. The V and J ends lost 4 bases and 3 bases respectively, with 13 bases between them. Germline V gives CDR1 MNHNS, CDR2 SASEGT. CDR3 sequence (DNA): TGTGCCAGCAGTGTAGAGGGGGAGGCCAATCAGCCCCAGCATTTT. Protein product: CASSVEGEANQPQHF.

In nucleotides, the CDR3 is TGTGCCAGTAGTATCTTCGGGCAGGTCTCTGGAAACACCATATATTTT. Its translation: CASSIFGQVSGNTIYF. V gene TRBV19 combines with J gene TRBJ1-3; unclear D gene. The ends were cut back, 3 bases at V and 0 bases at J, with 12 bases in the middle. The germline CDR1 and CDR2 sequences are LNHDA and SQIVND (reference sequence). The CDR3 is 16 residues long.

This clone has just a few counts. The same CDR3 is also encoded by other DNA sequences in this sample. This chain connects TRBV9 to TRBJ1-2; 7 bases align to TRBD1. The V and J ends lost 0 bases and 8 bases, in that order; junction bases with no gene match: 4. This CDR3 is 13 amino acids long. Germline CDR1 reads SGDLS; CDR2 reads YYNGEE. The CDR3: CASSVEGAGGYTF. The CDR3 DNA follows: TGTGCCAGCAGCGTAGAGGGGGCAGGCGGCTACACCTTC. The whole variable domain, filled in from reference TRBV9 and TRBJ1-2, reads DSGVTQTPKHLITATGQRVTLRCSPRSGDLSVYWYQQSLDQGLQFLIQYYNGEERAKGNILERFSAQQFPDLHSELNLSSLELGDSALYFCASSVEGAGGYTFGSGTRLTVV.

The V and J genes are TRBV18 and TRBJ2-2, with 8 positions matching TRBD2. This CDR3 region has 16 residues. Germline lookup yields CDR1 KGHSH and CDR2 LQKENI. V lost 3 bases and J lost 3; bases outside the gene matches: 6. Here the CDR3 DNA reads TGTGCCAGCTCACCCAACTTAGCGGGACACACCGGGGAGCTGTTTTTT. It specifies CASSPNLAGHTGELFF.

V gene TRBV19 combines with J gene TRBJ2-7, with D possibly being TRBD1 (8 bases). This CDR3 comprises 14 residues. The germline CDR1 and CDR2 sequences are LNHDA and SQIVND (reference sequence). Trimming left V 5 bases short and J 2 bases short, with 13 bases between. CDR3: CASSEQGGPYEQYF. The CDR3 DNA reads TGTGCCAGTAGTGAACAGGGGGGGCCCTACGAGCAGTACTTC.

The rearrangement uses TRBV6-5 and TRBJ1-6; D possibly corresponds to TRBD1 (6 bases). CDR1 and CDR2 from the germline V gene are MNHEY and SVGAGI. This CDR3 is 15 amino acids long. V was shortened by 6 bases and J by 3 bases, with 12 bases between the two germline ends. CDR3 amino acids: CASSLLDSYNSPLHF. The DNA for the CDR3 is TGTGCCAGCAGCCTATTGGACAGCTATAATTCACCCCTCCACTTT.

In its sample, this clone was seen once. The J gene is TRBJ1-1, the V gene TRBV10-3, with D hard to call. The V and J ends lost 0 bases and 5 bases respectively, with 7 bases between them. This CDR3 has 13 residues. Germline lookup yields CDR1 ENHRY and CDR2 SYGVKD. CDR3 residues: CAISESYRTEAFF. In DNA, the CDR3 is TGTGCCATCAGTGAGTCCTATCGAACTGAAGCTTTCTTT.